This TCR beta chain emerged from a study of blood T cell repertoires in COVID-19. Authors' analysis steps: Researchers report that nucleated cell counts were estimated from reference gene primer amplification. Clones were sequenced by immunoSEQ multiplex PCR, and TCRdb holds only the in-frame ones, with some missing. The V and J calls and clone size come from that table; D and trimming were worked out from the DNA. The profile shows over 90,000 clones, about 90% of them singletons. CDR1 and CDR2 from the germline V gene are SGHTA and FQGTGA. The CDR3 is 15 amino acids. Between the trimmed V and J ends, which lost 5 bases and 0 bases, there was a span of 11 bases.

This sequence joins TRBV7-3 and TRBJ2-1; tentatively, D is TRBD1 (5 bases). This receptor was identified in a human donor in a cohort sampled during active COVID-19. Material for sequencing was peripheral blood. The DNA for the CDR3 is TGTGCCAGCAGCGCGGACACGAGCTCCTACAATGAGCAGTTCTTC. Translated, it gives CASSADTSSYNEQFF.